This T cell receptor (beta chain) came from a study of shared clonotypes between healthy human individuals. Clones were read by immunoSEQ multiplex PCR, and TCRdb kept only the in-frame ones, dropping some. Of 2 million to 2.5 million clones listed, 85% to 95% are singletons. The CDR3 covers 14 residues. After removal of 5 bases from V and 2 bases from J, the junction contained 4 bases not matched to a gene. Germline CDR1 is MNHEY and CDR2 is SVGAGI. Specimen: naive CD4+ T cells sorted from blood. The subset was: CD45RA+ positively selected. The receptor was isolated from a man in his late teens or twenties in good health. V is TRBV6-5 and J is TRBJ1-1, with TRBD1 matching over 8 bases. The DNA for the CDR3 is TGTGCCAGCAGTACGGGACAGGCTAACACTGAAGCTTTCTTT. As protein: CASSTGQANTEAFF.